This T cell receptor beta chain derives from a study of blood T cell repertoires in COVID-19. Assay used: immunoSEQ multiplex PCR; TCRdb lists only in-frame clones, some missing. Counted here are roughly 230,000 clones, 84% occurring once; the ten biggest clones make up approximately 4.4%. Trimming took 5 bases from V and 4 from J, leaving 14 bases between them. The CDR3 is made up of 14 amino acids. Per the germline V gene, CDR1 is SGHAT and CDR2 is FQDESV (reference sequence). The chain is built from TRBV11-1 and TRBJ2-5; TRBD2 might be the D (7 bases). Sequences were obtained from peripheral blood. This sequence was found in a man over 45 with active or convalescent COVID-19. DNA for the CDR3: TGTGCCAGCAGCAAGGGGGGGGCGGTAGAGACCCAGTACTTC. Protein sequence: CASSKGGAVETQYF.